Included here is one TCR beta chain sequence, with context. This sample was included in a study of blood T cell repertoires in COVID-19. In the study overall: Spain, Italy and the United States supplied samples that represented acute and convalescent COVID-19. T cells, B-cell-depleted T cells, or PBMCs supplied cDNA or gDNA.

Original analysis: Amplification of reference gene primers was used by the study to estimate nucleated cell counts. TCRdb keeps only in-frame clones here, not all; method: immunoSEQ multiplex PCR. D and trimming come from the DNA, and the V and J calls and clone size come from that table. The sample records some 200,000 clones, 80% to 90% being singletons. The CDR3 loop spans 13 amino acids. V was clipped by 0 bases and J by 5 bases, with 7 bases between them. Germline CDR1 reads SGHRS; CDR2 reads YFSETQ. The sample was peripheral blood. This receptor was identified in a man aged 45 to 65 who had recovered from COVID-19. The rearrangement uses TRBV5-1 and TRBJ2-3; D unresolved. The CDR3 reads CASSLDTEDTQYF. CDR3 DNA sequence: TGCGCCAGCAGCTTGGACACAGAAGATACGCAGTATTTT. The full variable domain, in which reference TRBV5-1 and TRBJ2-3 provide the parts outside the CDR3, is KAGVTQTPRYLIKTRGQQVTLSCSPISGHRSVSWYQQTPGQGLQFLFEYFSETQRNKGNFPGRFSGRQFSNSRSEMNVSTLELGDSALYLCASSLDTEDTQYFGPGTRLTVL.